Below are 4 T cell receptor beta chains sequenced from a single sample in a study of blood T cell repertoires in COVID-19. The method was immunoSEQ multiplex PCR; TCRdb's version includes in-frame clones alone and lacks a portion of them. The sample lists over 120,000 clones, over 80% occurring once. The sample taken for sequencing was peripheral blood. Receptor source: a man aged 50-60 years who had recovered from COVID-19.

This chain links TRBV13 with TRBJ2-1; 10 nucleotides line up with TRBD2. CDR3 length: 15 residues. The germline V gene encodes CDR1 PRHDT and CDR2 FYEKMQ (reference sequence). Germline trimming cut 5 bases from V and 5 bases from J; bases unmatched to any gene: 6. The CDR3 DNA is TGTGCCAGCAGCCCTGGACTAGCGGAAGACAATGAGCAGTTCTTC. Translating gives CASSPGLAEDNEQFF.

The chain uses TRBV27 and TRBJ2-7; unclear D gene. CDR3 size: 14 residues. Trimming stripped 5 bases from V and 5 bases from J, with 16 bases between. CDR1 is MNHEY and CDR2 is SMNVEV in the germline V gene (reference sequence). Here the CDR3 reads CASSIDTGVHEQYF. The CDR3 DNA is TGTGCCAGCAGTATCGACACCGGTGTCCACGAGCAGTACTTC.

This sequence joins TRBV5-1 and TRBJ2-7; D uncertain. The germline V gene encodes CDR1 SGHRS and CDR2 YFSETQ. V gave up 4 bases and J gave up 6 bases, with 14 bases separating them. The CDR3 is 13 residues long. The CDR3 region has the DNA TGCGCCAGCAGCCCCCCCCGTTCCCGCGAGCAGTACTTC. It yields the protein CASSPPRSREQYF.

The rearrangement joins TRBV30 to TRBJ2-3; no reliable D call. CDR1 GTSNPN and CDR2 SVGIG come from the germline V gene (reference sequence). The length of the CDR3 is 17 residues. Trimming stripped 0 bases from V and 0 bases from J, with 16 bases between. CDR3 nucleotides: TGTGCCTGGAGTGTCGGCAGAGCGAAGACTAGCACAGATACGCAGTATTTT. It yields the protein CAWSVGRAKTSTDTQYF.